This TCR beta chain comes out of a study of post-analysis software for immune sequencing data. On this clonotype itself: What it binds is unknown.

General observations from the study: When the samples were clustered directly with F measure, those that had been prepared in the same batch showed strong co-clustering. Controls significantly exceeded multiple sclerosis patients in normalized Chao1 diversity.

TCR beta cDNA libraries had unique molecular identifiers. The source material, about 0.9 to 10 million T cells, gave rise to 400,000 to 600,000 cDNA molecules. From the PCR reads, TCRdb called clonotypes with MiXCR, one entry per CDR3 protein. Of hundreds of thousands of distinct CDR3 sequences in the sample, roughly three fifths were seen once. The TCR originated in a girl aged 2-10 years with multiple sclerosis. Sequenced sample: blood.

CDR3 loop: CASSLRSQCSSGANVLTF. DNA for the CDR3: TGTGCCAGCAGCCTAAGATCCCAGTGCAGCTCTGGGGCCAACGTCCTGACTTTC. This chain links TRBV21-1 with TRBJ2-6. TRBV21-1 has pseudogene status. The CDR3 runs 18 residues.